A single sample is the source of the 20 T cell receptor beta chains below, sequenced in a study of T cells in Graves' hyperthyroidism and ophthalmopathy. RNA transcripts yielded amplified TCR beta CDR3 regions. HTBI primers were employed in a first-round RT-PCR of the TCR CDR3. One entry per CDR3 protein, called by TCRdb with MiXCR from the multiplex PCR reads. The repertoire holds roughly 580,000 distinct CDR3 sequences, with over 11% as singletons. The sample consisted of blood. These receptors were taken from a woman aged 25 to 39 with Graves' hyperthyroidism that later progressed to Graves' ophthalmopathy.

This clonotype was seen ten or more times. The chain recombines TRBV19 with TRBJ1-1; 7 positions match TRBD1. This CDR3 contains 20 residues. The V and J ends lost 4 bases and 1 base, in that order; junction bases with no gene match: 21. Germline values: CDR1 LNHDA, CDR2 SQIVND (reference sequence). CDR3 coding DNA: TGTGCCAGTAGTACCCTGGTTCGGAAAAATACAGGGGCCTCGAACACTGAAGCTTTCTTT. It is translated as CASSTLVRKNTGASNTEAFF.

This clonotype was seen a few times. The V call is TRBV11-2, the J call TRBJ1-2; 7 nucleotides align to TRBD1. Trimming removed 5 bases from V and 4 bases from J; junction bases left unmatched: 4. CDR3 length: 13 residues. Germline V gene data show CDR1 as SGHAT and CDR2 as FQNNGV. The CDR3 nucleotides read TGTGCCAGCAGCCAAGGGGACAGCTATGGCTACACCTTC. This codes for CASSQGDSYGYTF. Drawing the rest from reference TRBV11-2 and TRBJ1-2, the complete variable domain is EAGVAQSPRYKIIEKRQSVAFWCNPISGHATLYWYQQILGQGPKLLIQFQNNGVVDDSQLPKDRFSAERLKGVDSTLKIQPAKLEDSAVYLCASSQGDSYGYTFGSGTRLTVV.

This clonotype was picked up a small number of times. The chain links TRBV11-1 to TRBJ1-1; 7 nucleotides match TRBD1. Germline V gene sequence: CDR1 SGHAT, CDR2 FQDESV (reference sequence). The CDR3 runs 16 residues. The V and J ends lost 3 bases and 2 bases, in that order; junction bases with no gene match: 9. The CDR3 region is CASSFRDSRVNTEAFF. The CDR3, as DNA: TGTGCCAGCAGCTTCAGGGACAGCAGAGTAAACACTGAAGCTTTCTTT.

This clonotype has a handful of counts. This chain links TRBV28 with TRBJ1-4, with D unclear. V dropped 7 bases and J dropped 4 bases, with 19 bases sitting between them. The CDR3 contains 16 residues. Germline V gene data show CDR1 as MDHEN and CDR2 as SYDVKM. CDR3 nucleotide sequence: TGTGCCAGCAACCCATCGGTGGCGCCCTATAATGAAAAACTGTTTTTT. Encoded protein: CASNPSVAPYNEKLFF.

This clonotype was detected many times. CDR3 region: CASSEVRGRVWELFF. The CDR3, as DNA: TGTGCCAGCAGTGAAGTGCGGGGTCGGGTATGGGAACTGTTTTTT. The chain is built from TRBV2 and TRBJ1-4; D not certain. CDR3 length equals 15 residues. Trimming removed 1 base at V and 12 bases at J, with 18 bases between. Germline assignment: CDR1 SNHLY and CDR2 FYNNEI.

Ten or more counts support this clonotype. V and J are TRBV5-1 and TRBJ1-2, with D perhaps TRBD1 (5 bases). Germline V gene sequence: CDR1 SGHRS, CDR2 YFSETQ. V lost 4 bases, J lost 6 bases, and 13 bases lay in between. This CDR3 has 13 residues. The CDR3 DNA is TGCGCCAGCAGCCCGGAGGAGGGACATGGCTACACCTTC. Its protein is CASSPEEGHGYTF.

In its sample, this clonotype was seen many times. This chain's CDR3 is CATSRDRLAGDTQYF. CDR3 bases: TGTGCCACCAGCAGAGATCGGCTAGCGGGAGATACGCAGTATTTT. The chain is built from TRBV15 and TRBJ2-3, with 8 nucleotides matching TRBD2. CDR1 is LNHNV and CDR2 is YYDKDF in the germline V gene (reference sequence). The CDR3 spans 15 residues. After removal of 0 bases from V and 5 bases from J, the junction contained 4 bases not matched to a gene.

V usage is TRBV29-1 and J usage is TRBJ2-7; possible D gene TRBD2, 5 bases. Looked up from germline, CDR1 is SQVTM and CDR2 is ANQGSEA. V lost 4 bases, J lost 3 bases, and 16 bases lay in between. The CDR3 consists of 14 residues. The CDR3 loop is CSVVDAGEVYEQYF. CDR3 DNA sequence: TGCAGCGTTGTCGATGCGGGTGAAGTCTACGAGCAGTACTTC.

V is TRBV5-1 and J is TRBJ1-2, with 7 positions matching TRBD1. The germline V gene encodes CDR1 SGHRS and CDR2 YFSETQ. The CDR3 spans 15 residues. Trimming removed 2 bases from V and 8 bases from J; junction bases left unmatched: 12. The CDR3 sequence is CASSLSTGSYAGYTF. CDR3 nucleotides: TGCGCCAGCAGCTTATCGACAGGGAGCTATGCAGGCTACACCTTC.

The table lists this clonotype with many counts. V and J are TRBV30 and TRBJ2-7; D ambiguous. V was trimmed by 2 bases and J by 6 bases, leaving 14 bases between them. The germline gives CDR1 GTSNPN, CDR2 SVGIG (reference sequence). This CDR3 comprises 13 residues. DNA for the CDR3: TGTGCCTGGAGTCGCATAAGGTCTCTCGAGCAGTACTTC. Protein sequence: CAWSRIRSLEQYF.

This clonotype was observed many times. The rearrangement uses TRBV10-2 and TRBJ1-6; D is uncertain. Trimming cost V 8 bases and J 0 bases, with 11 bases left between them. Germline V gives CDR1 WSHSY, CDR2 SAAADI. There are 15 residues in the CDR3. CDR3 residues: CASALTSSYNSPLHF. DNA for the CDR3: TGCGCCAGCGCACTCACAAGCTCCTATAATTCACCCCTCCACTTT.

Many counts were recorded for this clonotype. The chain joins TRBV7-9 to TRBJ1-3; D gene ambiguous. Germline values: CDR1 SEHNR, CDR2 FQNEAQ (reference sequence). V was cut by 5 bases and J by 4 bases, with 9 bases left in between. The CDR3 loop spans 13 amino acids. CDR3 sequence (DNA): TGTGCCAGCAGCCCGGACGGGGGAAACACCATATATTTT. Amino acids: CASSPDGGNTIYF.

This clonotype was observed a handful of times. The chain uses TRBV28 and TRBJ2-2, with D perhaps matching TRBD1 or TRBD2 (5 bases each). Trimming stripped 4 bases from V and 6 bases from J, with 12 bases between. CDR1 and CDR2 (germline): MDHEN, SYDVKM. CDR3 size: 14 residues. Written as DNA, the CDR3 is TGTGCCAGCAGTTCAACCGGGACCTCCGGGGAGCTGTTTTTT. It translates to CASSSTGTSGELFF.

This clonotype appeared a few times. The rearrangement links TRBV28 to TRBJ2-1, with unresolved D. The germline gives CDR1 MDHEN, CDR2 SYDVKM. V dropped 2 bases and J dropped 3 bases, with 5 bases sitting between them. This CDR3 is built from 13 residues. DNA of the CDR3: TGTGCCAGCAGTTTACCGGACTACAATGAGCAGTTCTTC. Encoded protein: CASSLPDYNEQFF.

This chain uses TRBV29-1 with TRBJ1-5; D remains unclear. V lost 5 bases, J lost 4 bases, and 12 bases lay in between. CDR3 size: 13 residues. CDR1 and CDR2 (germline): SQVTM, ANQGSEA. In DNA, the CDR3 is TGCAGCGTTAAGTTCGTGGAGAATCAGCCCCAGCATTTT. Translated: CSVKFVENQPQHF.

This clonotype has just a few counts. V usage is TRBV3-1 and J usage is TRBJ2-2, with D perhaps TRBD1 (7 bases). Trimming cost V 2 bases and J 3 bases, with 22 bases left between them. This CDR3 has 19 residues. Germline values: CDR1 LGHDT, CDR2 YNNKEL (reference sequence). CDR3 region: CASSQSLEGARRYTGELFF. The CDR3 DNA follows: TGTGCCAGCAGCCAATCCCTGGAGGGGGCGAGGCGGTACACCGGGGAGCTGTTTTTT.

This clonotype was counted many times. The chain recombines TRBV12-3 or TRBV12-4 with TRBJ2-3, with 10 bases fitting TRBD1. The CDR3 consists of 15 residues. V was clipped by 6 bases and J by 6 bases; unmatched bases: 9. The CDR3 here is CASSLQDRGKDTQYF. In DNA, the CDR3 is TGTGCCAGCAGCTTACAGGACAGGGGGAAGGATACGCAGTATTTT.

The sample holds many counts of this clonotype. A read error may account for a junction end that differs from germline. V and J are TRBV12-3 or TRBV12-4 and TRBJ2-1, with TRBD1 identical over 7 bases. CDR3 length: 12 residues. CDR3 protein: CASSPDRNAQFF. The CDR3 nucleotides are TGTGCCAGCAGCCCGGACAGGAATGCGCAGTTCTTC.

The sample holds many counts of this clonotype. The chain uses TRBV28 and TRBJ1-2, with 8 bases identical to TRBD1. V lost 6 bases, J lost 7 bases, and 4 bases stayed unmatched. Germline CDR1 MDHEN, CDR2 SYDVKM. CDR3 length: 12 residues. CDR3 sequence reads: CASSSGGLGYTF. In DNA, the CDR3 is TGTGCCAGCAGCTCAGGGGGCCTTGGCTACACCTTC.

Details on this clonotype: It may be a read error: a sequence one base away is much more abundant. The rearrangement uses TRBV28 and TRBJ2-7; D is uncertain. This CDR3 has 15 amino acids. Germline assignment: CDR1 MDHEN and CDR2 SYDVKM. The CDR3 nucleotides are TGTGCCAGCAAGAAGGCGGACGGATTTACCTACGAGCAGTGCTTC. Its protein product is CASKKADGFTYEQCF.